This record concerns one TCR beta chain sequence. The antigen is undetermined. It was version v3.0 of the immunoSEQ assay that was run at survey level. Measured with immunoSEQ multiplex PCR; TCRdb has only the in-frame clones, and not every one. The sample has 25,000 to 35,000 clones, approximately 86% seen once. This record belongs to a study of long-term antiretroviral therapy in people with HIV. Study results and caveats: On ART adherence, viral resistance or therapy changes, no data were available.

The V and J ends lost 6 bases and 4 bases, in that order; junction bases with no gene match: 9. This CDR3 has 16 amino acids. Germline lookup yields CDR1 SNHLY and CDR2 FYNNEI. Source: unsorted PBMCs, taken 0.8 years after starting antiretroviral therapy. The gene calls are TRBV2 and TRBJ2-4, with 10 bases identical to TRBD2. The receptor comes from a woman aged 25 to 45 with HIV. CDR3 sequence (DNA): TGTGCCAGCAGGGAGGAAGCGGGGGGGCCAAAAAACATTCAGTACTTC. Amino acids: CASREEAGGPKNIQYF.